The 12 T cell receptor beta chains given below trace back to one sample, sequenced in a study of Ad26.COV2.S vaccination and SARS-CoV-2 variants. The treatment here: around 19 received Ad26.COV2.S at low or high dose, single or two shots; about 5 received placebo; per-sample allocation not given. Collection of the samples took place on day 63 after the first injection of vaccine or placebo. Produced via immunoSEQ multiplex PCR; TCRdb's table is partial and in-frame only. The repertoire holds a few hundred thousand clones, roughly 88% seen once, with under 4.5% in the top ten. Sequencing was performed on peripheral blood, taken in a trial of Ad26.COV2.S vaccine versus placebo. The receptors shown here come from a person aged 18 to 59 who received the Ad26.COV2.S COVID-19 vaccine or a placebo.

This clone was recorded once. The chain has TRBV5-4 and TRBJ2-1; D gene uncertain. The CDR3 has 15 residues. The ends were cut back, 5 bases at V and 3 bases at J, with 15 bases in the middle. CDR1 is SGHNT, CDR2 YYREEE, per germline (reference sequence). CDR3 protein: CASSSLGFDYNEQFF. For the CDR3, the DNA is TGTGCCAGCAGTTCTCTTGGATTTGACTACAATGAGCAGTTCTTC. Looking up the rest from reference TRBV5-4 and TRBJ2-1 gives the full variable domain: ETGVTQSPTHLIKTRGQQVTLRCSSQSGHNTVSWYQQALGQGPQFIFQYYREEENGRGNFPPRFSGLQFPNYSSELNVNALELDDSALYLCASSSLGFDYNEQFFGPGTRLTVL.

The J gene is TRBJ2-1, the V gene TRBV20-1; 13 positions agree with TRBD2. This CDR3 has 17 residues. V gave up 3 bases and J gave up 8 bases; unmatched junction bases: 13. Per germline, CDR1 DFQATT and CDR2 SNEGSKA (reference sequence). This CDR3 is CSASQEGGLAGLYEQFF. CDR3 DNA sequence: TGCAGTGCTAGTCAAGAGGGGGGACTAGCGGGGTTATATGAGCAGTTCTTC.

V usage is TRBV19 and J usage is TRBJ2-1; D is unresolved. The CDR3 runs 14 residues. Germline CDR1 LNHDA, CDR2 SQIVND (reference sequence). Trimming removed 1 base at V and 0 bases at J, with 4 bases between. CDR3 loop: CASSIVGSYNEQFF. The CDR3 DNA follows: TGTGCCAGTAGTATAGTGGGCTCCTACAATGAGCAGTTCTTC.

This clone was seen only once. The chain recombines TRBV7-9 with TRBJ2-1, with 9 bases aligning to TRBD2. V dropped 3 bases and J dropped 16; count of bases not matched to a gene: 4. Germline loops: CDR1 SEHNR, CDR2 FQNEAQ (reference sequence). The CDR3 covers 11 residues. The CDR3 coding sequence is TGTGCCAGCAGCTTTAGCGGGAGTCATTTCTTC. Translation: CASSFSGSHFF.

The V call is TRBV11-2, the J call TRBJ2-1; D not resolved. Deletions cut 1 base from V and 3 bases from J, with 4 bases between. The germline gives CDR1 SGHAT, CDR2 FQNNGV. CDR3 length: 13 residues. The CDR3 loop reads CASSLGGYNEQFF. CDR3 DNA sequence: TGTGCCAGCAGCTTAGGGGGCTACAATGAGCAGTTCTTC.

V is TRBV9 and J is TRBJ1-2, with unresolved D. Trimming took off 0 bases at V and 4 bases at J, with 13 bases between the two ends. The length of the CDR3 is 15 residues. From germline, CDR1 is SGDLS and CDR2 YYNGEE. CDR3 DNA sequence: TGTGCCAGCAGCGTAGCTACGGCTCCGGTCTATGGCTACACCTTC. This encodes CASSVATAPVYGYTF. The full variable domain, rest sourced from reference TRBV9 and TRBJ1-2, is DSGVTQTPKHLITATGQRVTLRCSPRSGDLSVYWYQQSLDQGLQFLIQYYNGEERAKGNILERFSAQQFPDLHSELNLSSLELGDSALYFCASSVATAPVYGYTFGSGTRLTVV.

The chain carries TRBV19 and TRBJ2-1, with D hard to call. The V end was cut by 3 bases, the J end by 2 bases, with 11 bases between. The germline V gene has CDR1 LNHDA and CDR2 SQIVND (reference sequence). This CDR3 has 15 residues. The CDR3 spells CASSITGSPYNEQFF. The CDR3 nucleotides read TGTGCCAGTAGTATTACTGGATCTCCCTACAATGAGCAGTTCTTC.

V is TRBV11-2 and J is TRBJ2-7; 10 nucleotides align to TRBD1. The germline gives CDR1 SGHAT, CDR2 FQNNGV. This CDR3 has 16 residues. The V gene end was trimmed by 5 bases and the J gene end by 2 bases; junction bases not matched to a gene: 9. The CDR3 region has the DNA TGTGCCAGCAGCCCAAAAACGGACAGGGGGACCTACGAGCAGTACTTC. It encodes CASSPKTDRGTYEQYF.

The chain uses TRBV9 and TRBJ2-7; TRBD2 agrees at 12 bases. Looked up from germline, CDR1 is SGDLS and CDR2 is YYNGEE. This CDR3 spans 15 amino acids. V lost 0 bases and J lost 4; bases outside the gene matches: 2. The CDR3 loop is CASSVEGTSGYEQYF. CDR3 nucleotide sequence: TGTGCCAGCAGCGTAGAAGGGACTAGCGGGTACGAGCAGTACTTC.

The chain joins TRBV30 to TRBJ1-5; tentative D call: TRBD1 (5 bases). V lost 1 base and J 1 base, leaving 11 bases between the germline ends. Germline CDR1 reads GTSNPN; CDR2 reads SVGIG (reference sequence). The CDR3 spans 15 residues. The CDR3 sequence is CAWSEGSRSNQPQHF. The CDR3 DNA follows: TGTGCCTGGAGTGAGGGGAGTAGGAGCAATCAGCCCCAGCATTTT.

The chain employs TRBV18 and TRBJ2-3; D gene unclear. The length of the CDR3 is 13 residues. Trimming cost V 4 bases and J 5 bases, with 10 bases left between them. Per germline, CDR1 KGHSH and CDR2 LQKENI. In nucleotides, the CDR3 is TGTGCCAGCTCACTAGGTAATCGAGATACGCAGTATTTT. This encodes CASSLGNRDTQYF.

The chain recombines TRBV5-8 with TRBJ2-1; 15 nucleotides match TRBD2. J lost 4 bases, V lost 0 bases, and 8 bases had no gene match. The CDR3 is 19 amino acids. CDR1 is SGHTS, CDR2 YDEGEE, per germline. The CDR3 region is CASSLARTSGRVGYNEQFF. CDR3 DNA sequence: TGTGCCAGCAGCTTGGCGCGGACTAGCGGGAGGGTAGGTTACAATGAGCAGTTCTTC. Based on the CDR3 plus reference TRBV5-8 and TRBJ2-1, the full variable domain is EAGVTQSPTHLIKTRGQQATLRCSPISGHTSVYWYQQALGLGLQFLLWYDEGEERNRGNFPPRFSGRQFPNYSSELNVNALELEDSALYLCASSLARTSGRVGYNEQFFGPGTRLTVL.